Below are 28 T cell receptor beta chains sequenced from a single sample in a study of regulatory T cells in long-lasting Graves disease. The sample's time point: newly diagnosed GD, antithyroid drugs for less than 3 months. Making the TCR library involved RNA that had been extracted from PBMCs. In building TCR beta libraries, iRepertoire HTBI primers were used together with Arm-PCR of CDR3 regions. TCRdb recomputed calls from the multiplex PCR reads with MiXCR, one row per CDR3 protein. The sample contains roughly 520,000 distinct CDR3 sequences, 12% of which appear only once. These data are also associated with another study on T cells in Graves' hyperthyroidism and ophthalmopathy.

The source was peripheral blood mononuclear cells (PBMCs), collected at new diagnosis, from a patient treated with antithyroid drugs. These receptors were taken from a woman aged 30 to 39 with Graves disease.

The CDR3 DNA follows: TGTGCCAGCAGTTTAGGACTAGATCTCTACGAGCAGTACTTC. Protein sequence: CASSLGLDLYEQYF. The genes are TRBV12-3 or TRBV12-4 and TRBJ2-7, with a tentative D call TRBD2 (6 bases). V was trimmed by 1 base and J by 3 bases, leaving 10 bases between them. The CDR3 has 14 amino acids.

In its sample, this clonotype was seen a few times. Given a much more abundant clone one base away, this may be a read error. In DNA, the CDR3 is TGTGCCAGCACCCCGGCAGAAACTAGCAATCAGCCCCAGCATTTT. Protein: CASTPAETSNQPQHF. This chain links TRBV2 with TRBJ1-5; D gene ambiguous. Trimming shortened V by 7 bases and J by 0 bases, and 13 bases separated the two germline ends. There are 15 residues in the CDR3. CDR1 is SNHLY and CDR2 is FYNNEI in the germline V gene. Full variable domain (rest looked up from reference TRBV2 and TRBJ1-5): EPEVTQTPSHQVTQMGQEVILRCVPISNHLYFYWYRQILGQKVEFLVSFYNNEISEKSEIFDDQFSVERPDGSNFTLKIRSTKLEDSAMYFCASTPAETSNQPQHFGDGTRLSIL.

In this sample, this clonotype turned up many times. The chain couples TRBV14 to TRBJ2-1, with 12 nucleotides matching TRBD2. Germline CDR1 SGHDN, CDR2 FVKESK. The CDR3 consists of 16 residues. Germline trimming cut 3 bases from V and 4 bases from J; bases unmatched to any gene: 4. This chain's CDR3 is CASSHRLAGVYNEQFF. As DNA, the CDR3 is TGTGCCAGCAGCCACAGACTAGCGGGAGTTTACAATGAGCAGTTCTTC.

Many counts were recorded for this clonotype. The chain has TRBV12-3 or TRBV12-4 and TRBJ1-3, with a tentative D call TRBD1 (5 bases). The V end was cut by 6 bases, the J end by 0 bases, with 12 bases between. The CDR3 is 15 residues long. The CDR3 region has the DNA TGTGCCAGCAGCCCTCGACAGAACTCTGGAAACACCATATATTTT. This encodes CASSPRQNSGNTIYF.

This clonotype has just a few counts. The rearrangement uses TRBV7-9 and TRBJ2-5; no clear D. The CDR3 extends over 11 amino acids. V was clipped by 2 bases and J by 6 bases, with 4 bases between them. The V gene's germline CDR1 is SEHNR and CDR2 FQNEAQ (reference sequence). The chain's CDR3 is CASSLNQTQYF. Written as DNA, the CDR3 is TGTGCCAGCAGCTTAAACCAGACCCAGTACTTC.

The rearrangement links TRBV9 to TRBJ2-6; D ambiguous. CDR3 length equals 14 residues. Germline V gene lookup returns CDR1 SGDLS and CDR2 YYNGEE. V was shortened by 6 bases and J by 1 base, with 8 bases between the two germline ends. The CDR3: CASTQASGANVLTF. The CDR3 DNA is TGTGCCAGCACCCAGGCGTCTGGGGCCAACGTCCTGACTTTC.

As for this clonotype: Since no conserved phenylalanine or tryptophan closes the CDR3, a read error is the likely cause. The CDR3 sequence: CASSLGSGSSYEQYI. The CDR3 region has the DNA TGTGCCAGCAGCTTAGGAAGCGGGAGCTCCTACGAGCAGTACATC. This chain joins TRBV13 and TRBJ2-7; 8 bases map to TRBD2. V lost 0 bases and J lost 0; bases outside the gene matches: 1. This CDR3 has 15 amino acids. Germline CDR1 and CDR2: PRHDT and FYEKMQ (reference sequence).

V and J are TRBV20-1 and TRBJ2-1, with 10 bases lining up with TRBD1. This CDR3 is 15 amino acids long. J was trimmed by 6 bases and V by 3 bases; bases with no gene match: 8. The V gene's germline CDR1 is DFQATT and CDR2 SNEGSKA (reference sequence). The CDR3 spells CSARGQGLPGNEQFF. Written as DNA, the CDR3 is TGCAGTGCTAGGGGACAGGGGCTACCGGGCAATGAGCAGTTCTTC.

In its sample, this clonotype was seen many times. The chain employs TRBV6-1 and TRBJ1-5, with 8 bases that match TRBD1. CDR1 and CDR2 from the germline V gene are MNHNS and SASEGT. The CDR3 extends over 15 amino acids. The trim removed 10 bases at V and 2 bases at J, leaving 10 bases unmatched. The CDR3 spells CAIDPGTGGNQPQHF. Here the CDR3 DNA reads TGTGCCATAGACCCCGGGACAGGAGGCAATCAGCCCCAGCATTTT.

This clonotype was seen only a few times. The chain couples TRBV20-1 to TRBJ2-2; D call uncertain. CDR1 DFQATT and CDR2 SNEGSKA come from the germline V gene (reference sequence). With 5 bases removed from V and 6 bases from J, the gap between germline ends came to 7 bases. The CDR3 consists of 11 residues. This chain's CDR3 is CSARWSGELFF. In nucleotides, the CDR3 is TGCAGTGCTCGTTGGTCCGGGGAGCTGTTTTTT.

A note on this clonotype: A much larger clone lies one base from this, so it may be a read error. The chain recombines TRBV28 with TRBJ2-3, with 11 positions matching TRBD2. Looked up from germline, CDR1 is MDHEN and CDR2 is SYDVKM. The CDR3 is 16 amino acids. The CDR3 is CASSHRTSGYTDAQYF. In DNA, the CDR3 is TGTGCCAGCAGTCACAGGACTAGCGGGTACACAGATGCGCAGTATTTT.

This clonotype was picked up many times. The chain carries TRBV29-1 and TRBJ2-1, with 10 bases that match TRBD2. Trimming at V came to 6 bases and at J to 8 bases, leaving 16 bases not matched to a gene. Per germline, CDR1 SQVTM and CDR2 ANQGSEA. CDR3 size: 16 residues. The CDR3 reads CSVPRASGGKADEQFF. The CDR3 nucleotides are TGCAGCGTCCCTCGGGCTAGCGGGGGCAAAGCCGATGAGCAGTTCTTC.

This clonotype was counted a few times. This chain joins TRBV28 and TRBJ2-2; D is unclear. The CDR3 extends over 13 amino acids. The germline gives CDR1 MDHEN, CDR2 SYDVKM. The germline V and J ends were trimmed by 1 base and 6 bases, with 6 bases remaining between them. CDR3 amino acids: CASSLSVAGELFF. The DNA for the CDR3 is TGTGCCAGCAGTTTATCTGTCGCCGGGGAGCTGTTTTTT.

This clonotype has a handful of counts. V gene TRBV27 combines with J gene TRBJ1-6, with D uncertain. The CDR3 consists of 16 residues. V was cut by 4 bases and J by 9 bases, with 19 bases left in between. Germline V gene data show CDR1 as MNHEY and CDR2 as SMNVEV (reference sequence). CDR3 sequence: CASSSPIREKGSPLHF. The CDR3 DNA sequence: TGTGCCAGCAGTTCACCGATCCGGGAAAAGGGTTCACCCCTCCACTTT.

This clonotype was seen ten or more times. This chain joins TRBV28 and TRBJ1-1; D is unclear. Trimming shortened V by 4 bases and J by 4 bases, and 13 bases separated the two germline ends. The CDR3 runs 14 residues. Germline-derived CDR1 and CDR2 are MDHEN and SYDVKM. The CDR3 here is CASSYNEETTEAFF. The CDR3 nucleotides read TGTGCCAGCAGTTATAATGAAGAGACCACTGAAGCTTTCTTT. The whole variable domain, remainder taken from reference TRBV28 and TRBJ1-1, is DVKVTQSSRYLVKRTGEKVFLECVQDMDHENMFWYRQDPGLGLRLIYFSYDVKMKEKGDIPEGYSVSREKKERFSLILESASTNQTSMYLCASSYNEETTEAFFGQGTRLTVV.

The CDR3 is CSASSRTSPSEQYF. The CDR3 DNA reads as TGCAGTGCTAGCTCCCGGACCTCGCCCTCCGAGCAGTACTTC. This chain uses TRBV20-1 with TRBJ2-7; D is uncertain. This CDR3 region has 14 residues. Germline CDR1 is DFQATT and CDR2 is SNEGSKA (reference sequence). Between the trimmed V and J ends, which lost 3 bases and 6 bases, there was a span of 18 bases.

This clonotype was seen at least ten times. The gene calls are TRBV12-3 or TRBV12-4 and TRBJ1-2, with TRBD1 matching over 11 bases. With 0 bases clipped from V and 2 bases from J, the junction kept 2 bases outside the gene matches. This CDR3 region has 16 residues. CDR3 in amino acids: CASSLAGTGGNYGYTF. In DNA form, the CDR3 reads TGTGCCAGCAGTTTAGCGGGGACAGGGGGAAACTATGGCTACACCTTC.

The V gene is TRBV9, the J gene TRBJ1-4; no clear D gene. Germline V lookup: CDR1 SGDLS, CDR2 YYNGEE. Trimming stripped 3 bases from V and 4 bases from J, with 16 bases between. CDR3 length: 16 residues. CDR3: CASSGRVTGINEKLFF. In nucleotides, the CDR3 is TGTGCCAGCAGCGGCCGGGTGACGGGAATTAATGAAAAACTGTTTTTT.

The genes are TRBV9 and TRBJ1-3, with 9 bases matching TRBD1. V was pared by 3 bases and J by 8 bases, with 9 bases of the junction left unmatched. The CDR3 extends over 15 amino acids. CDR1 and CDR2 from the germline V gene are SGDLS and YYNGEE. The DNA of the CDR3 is TGTGCCAGCAGCGCCGGGACAGGGATGGTTCACACCATATATTTT. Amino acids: CASSAGTGMVHTIYF.

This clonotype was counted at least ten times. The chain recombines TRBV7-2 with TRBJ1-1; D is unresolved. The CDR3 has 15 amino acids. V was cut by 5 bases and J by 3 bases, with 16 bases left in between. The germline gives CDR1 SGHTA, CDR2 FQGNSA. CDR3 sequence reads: CASSPAGPQYTEAFF. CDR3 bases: TGTGCCAGCAGCCCAGCCGGGCCGCAGTACACTGAAGCTTTCTTT. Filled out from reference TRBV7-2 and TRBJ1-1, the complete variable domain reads GAGVSQSPSNKVTEKGKDVELRCDPISGHTALYWYRQSLGQGLEFLIYFQGNSAPDKSGLPSDRFSAERTGGSVSTLTIQRTQQEDSAVYLCASSPAGPQYTEAFFGQGTRLTVV.

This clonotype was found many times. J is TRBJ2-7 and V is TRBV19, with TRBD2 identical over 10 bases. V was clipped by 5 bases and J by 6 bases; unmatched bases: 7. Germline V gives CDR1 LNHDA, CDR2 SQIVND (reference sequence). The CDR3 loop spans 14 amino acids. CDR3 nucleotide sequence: TGTGCCAGTAGTCCCGTAGCGGGAGGTTCCGAGCAGTACTTC. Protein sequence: CASSPVAGGSEQYF.

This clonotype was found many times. The CDR3 DNA reads TGTGCCAGCTCACCCGTGGGGGGACAAGAGACCCAGTACTTC. Translating gives CASSPVGGQETQYF. The gene calls are TRBV18 and TRBJ2-5; a weak D match, TRBD2 (6 bases). Trimming cost V 3 bases and J 2 bases, with 10 bases left between them. The CDR3 runs 14 residues. Germline CDR1 KGHSH, CDR2 LQKENI.

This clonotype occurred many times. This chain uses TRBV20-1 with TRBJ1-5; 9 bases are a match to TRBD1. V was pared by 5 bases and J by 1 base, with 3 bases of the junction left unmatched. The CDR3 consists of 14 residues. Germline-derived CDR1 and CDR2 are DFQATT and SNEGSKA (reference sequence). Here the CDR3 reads CSAWTGESNQPQHF. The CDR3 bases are TGCAGTGCTTGGACAGGGGAAAGCAATCAGCCCCAGCATTTT.

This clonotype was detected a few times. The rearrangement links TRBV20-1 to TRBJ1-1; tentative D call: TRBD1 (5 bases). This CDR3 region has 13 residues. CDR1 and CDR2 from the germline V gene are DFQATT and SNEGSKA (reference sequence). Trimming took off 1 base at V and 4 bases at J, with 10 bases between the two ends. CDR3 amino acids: CSARGPGGTEAFF. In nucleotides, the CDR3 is TGCAGTGCTAGAGGCCCGGGGGGCACTGAAGCTTTCTTT.

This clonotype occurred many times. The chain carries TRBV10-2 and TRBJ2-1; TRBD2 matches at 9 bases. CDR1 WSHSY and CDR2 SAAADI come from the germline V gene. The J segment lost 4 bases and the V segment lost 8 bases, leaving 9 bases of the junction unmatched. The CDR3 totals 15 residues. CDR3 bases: TGCGCCAGCTACTGGGCGGGAGGGAAATACAATGAGCAGTTCTTC. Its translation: CASYWAGGKYNEQFF.

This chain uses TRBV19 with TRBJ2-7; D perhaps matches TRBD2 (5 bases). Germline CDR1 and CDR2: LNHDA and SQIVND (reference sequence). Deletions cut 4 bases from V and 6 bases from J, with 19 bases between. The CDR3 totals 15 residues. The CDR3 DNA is TGTGCCAGTAGTAGACGAGGGTTTAGTTTCGGCGAGCAGTACTTC. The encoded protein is CASSRRGFSFGEQYF.

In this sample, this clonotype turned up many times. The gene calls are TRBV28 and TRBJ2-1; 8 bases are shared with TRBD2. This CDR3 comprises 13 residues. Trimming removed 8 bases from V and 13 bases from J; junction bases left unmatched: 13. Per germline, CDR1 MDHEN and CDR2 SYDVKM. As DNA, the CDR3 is TGTGCCAGCTCAAGCGGGAGTATGAGTTTACAGTTCTTC. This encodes CASSSGSMSLQFF.

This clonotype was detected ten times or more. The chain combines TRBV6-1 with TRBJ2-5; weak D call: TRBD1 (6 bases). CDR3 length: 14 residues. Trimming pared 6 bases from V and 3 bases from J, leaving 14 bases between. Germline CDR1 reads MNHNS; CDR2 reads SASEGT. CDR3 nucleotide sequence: TGTGCCAGCAGGATGACAGGACGGGAAGAGACCCAGTACTTC. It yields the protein CASRMTGREETQYF.